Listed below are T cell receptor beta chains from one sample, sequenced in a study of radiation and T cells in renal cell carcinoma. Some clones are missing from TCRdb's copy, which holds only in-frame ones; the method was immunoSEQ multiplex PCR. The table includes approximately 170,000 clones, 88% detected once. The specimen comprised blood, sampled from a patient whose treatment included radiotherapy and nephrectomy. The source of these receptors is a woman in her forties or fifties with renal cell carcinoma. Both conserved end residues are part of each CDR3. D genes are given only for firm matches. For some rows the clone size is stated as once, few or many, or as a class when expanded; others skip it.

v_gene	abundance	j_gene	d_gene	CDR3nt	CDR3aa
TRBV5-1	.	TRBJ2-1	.	TGCGCCAGCAGCTTGGGCAGGCGACCACAGGTTGATGATGAGCAGTTCTTC	CASSLGRRPQVDDEQFF
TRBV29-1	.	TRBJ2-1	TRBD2	TGCAGCATCTCACTAGCGGGGTACAATGAGCAGTTCTTC	CSISLAGYNEQFF
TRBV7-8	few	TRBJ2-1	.	TGTGCCAGCAGCTTAGTAAGGTGGGGATACAATGAGCAGTTCTTC	CASSLVRWGYNEQFF
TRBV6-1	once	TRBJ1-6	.	TGTGCCAGCAGTGACGGGCAAGGGAATTCACCCCTCCACTTT	CASSDGQGNSPLHF
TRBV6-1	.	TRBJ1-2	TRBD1	TGTGCCAGCAGTCTTCGACAGGGGGGCAGCTATGGCTACACCTTC	CASSLRQGGSYGYTF
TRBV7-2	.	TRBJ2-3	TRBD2	TGTGCCAGCAGCACGACCCCGGGGCGGGGGGGCACAGATACGCAGTATTTT	CASSTTPGRGGTDTQYF
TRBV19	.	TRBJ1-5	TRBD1	TGTGCCAGTAGTATAGGGGGACAGATTAATCAGCCCCAGCATTTT	CASSIGGQINQPQHF
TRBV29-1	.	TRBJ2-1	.	TGCAGCGGGGCATACAATGAGCAGTTCTTC	CSGAYNEQFF
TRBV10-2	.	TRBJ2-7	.	TGCGCCAGCAGACAGAGGGTGACTTCAACCTACGAGCAGTACTTC	CASRQRVTSTYEQYF
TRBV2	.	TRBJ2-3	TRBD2	TGTGCCAGCGGACTAGCGGGGGACACAGATACGCAGTATTTT	CASGLAGDTDTQYF
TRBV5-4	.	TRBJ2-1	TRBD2	TGTGCCAGCAGCTTGGCGGGGGGGATTTACAATGAGCAGTTCTTC	CASSLAGGIYNEQFF
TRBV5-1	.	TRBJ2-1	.	TGCGCCAGCAGCTTGGAAGCAGCACCCAACGAGCAGTTCTTC	CASSLEAAPNEQFF
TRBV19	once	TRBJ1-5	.	TGTGCCAGTAGTCCTCGCGGCAATCAGCCCCAGCATTTT	CASSPRGNQPQHF
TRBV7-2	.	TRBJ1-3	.	TGTGCCAGCAGCTTATATGATAGGCTTTACTCTGGAAACACCATATATTTT	CASSLYDRLYSGNTIYF
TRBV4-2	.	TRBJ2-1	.	TGTGCCAGCAGCCAAGATTCCGGGAGTTACAATGAGCAGTTCTTC	CASSQDSGSYNEQFF
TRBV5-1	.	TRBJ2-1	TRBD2	TGCGCCAGCAGCCCTCTGGCGGGGGGGAGTAATGAGCAGTTCTTC	CASSPLAGGSNEQFF
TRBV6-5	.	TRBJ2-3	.	TGTGCCAGCAGTTACTCGGGGATCACAGATACGCAGTATTTT	CASSYSGITDTQYF
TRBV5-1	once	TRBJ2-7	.	TGCGCCAGCAGCTTCGACGGCCCCTACGAGCAGTACTTC	CASSFDGPYEQYF
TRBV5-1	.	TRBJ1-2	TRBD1	TGCGCCAGCAGCTCCACAGGGGACAACTATGGCTACACCTTC	CASSSTGDNYGYTF
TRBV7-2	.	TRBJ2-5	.	TGTGCCAGCAGCTTAGAAGTCCCCGGGGGGCTGGAGACCCAGTACTTC	CASSLEVPGGLETQYF
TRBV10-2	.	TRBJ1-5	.	TGCGCCAGCAGCGACCGGACAGCGAATCAGCCCCAGCATTTT	CASSDRTANQPQHF
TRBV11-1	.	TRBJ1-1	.	TGTGCCAGCAGCTTTTCCCCCTCGAAGACAGTGTATACTGAAGCTTTCTTT	CASSFSPSKTVYTEAFF
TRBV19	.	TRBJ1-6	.	TGTGCCAGTAGTAGGGACATGAGAAAATCACCCCTCCACTTT	CASSRDMRKSPLHF
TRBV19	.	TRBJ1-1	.	TGTGCCAGTAGTCAGACAGTGAACACTGAAGCTTTCTTT	CASSQTVNTEAFF
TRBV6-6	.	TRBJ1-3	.	TGTGCCAGCAGTTACTCGGGGGAATCGGGAAACACCATATATTTT	CASSYSGESGNTIYF
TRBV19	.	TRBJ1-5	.	TGTGCCAGTAGTATAGGAGGGGAAGGGGATCAGCCCCAGCATTTT	CASSIGGEGDQPQHF
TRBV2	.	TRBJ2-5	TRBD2	TGTGCCAGCAGTGTAGCGGGGGGCCTGAAAGAGACCCAGTACTTC	CASSVAGGLKETQYF
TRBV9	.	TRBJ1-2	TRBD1	TGTGCCAGCAGCGAGGGGGACAGTCAGGGCTACACCTTC	CASSEGDSQGYTF
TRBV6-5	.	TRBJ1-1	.	TGTGCCAGCAGTTACGTGAGGGACACTGAAGCTTTCTTT	CASSYVRDTEAFF
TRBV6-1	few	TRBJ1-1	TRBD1	TGTGCCAGCAGTGAAGGGAACAGGGGGCCGACTGAAGCTTTCTTT	CASSEGNRGPTEAFF
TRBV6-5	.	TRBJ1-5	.	TGTGCCAGCAGCTCAGGACGGGATCAGCCCCAGCATTTT	CASSSGRDQPQHF
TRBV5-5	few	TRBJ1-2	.	TGTGCCAGCAGCACAGACAGCTATGGCTACACCTTC	CASSTDSYGYTF
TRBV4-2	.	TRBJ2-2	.	TGTGCCAGCAGCCAAGATATCGCTAGGCCCGGGGAGCTGTTTTTT	CASSQDIARPGELFF
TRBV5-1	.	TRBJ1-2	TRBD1	TGCGCCAGCAGCTGGGACAGGGTAACCTATGGCTACACCTTC	CASSWDRVTYGYTF
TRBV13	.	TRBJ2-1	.	TGTGCCAGCAGCTTAACAGGGACCTACAATGAGCAGTTCTTC	CASSLTGTYNEQFF
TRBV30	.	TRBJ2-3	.	TGTGCCTGGAGTGTATACAGCACAGATACGCAGTATTTT	CAWSVYSTDTQYF
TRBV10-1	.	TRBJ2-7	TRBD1	TGCGCCAGCAGTGAAGAAGGACAGGGGGCCTACGAGCAGTACTTC	CASSEEGQGAYEQYF
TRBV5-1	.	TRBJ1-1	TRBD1	TGCGCCAGCAGCGAGGGACAGGGTCTGAACACTGAAGCTTTCTTT	CASSEGQGLNTEAFF
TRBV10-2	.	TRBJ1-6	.	TGCGCCAGCAGCCCGGACTTCGATAATTCACCCCTCCACTTT	CASSPDFDNSPLHF
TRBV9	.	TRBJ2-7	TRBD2	TGTGCCAGCAGCACCGGGTTTAGCGGGGGCTATTACGAGCAGTACTTC	CASSTGFSGGYYEQYF
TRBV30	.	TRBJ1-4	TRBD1	TGTGCCTGGAGTATAACAGGGGGGAAAAAACTGTTTTTT	CAWSITGGKKLFF
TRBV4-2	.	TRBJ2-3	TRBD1	TGTGCCAGCAGCCAAGTCCGGGACAGGAACACAGATACGCAGTATTTT	CASSQVRDRNTDTQYF
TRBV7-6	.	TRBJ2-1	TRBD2	TGTGCCAGCAGCTTAGGCCAGCGGGGGGCATGGGTGCAGTTCTTC	CASSLGQRGAWVQFF
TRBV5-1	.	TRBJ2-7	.	TGCGCCAGCAGCTACTATGGGTACGAGCAGTACTTC	CASSYYGYEQYF
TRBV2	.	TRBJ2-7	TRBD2	TGTGCCAGCAGTTCGAGACTAGCAGGGACTTCCTACGAGCAGTACTTC	CASSSRLAGTSYEQYF
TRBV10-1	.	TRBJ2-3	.	TGCGCCAGCAGTGAGCAGCGGGCCTCAGATACGCAGTATTTT	CASSEQRASDTQYF
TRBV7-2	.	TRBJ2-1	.	TGTGCCAGCAGCGGGGTGGAGAGCTCCTACAATGAGCAGTTCTTC	CASSGVESSYNEQFF
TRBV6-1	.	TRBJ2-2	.	TGTGCCAGCAGTGTGGGCGGTGGGACCGGGGAGCTGTTTTTT	CASSVGGGTGELFF
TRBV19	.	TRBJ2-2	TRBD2	TGTGCCAGTAGTAAACAGACGGGGGGTCCTGGCACCGGGGAGCTGTTTTTT	CASSKQTGGPGTGELFF
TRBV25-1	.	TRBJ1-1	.	TGTGCCAGCAGTTGGGCCGGGAAAGCTTTCTTT	CASSWAGKAFF
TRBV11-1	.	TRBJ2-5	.	TGTGCCAGCAGCTTAGGGTCGAGAGAAGAGACCCAGTACTTC	CASSLGSREETQYF
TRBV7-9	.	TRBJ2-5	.	TGTGCCAGCGGGGGGCGGGCAGTTGAGCAGTACTTC	CASGGRAVEQYF
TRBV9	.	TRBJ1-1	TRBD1	TGTGCCAGCAGCGTGACCGGACAGGGTGGGACTGAAGCTTTCTTT	CASSVTGQGGTEAFF
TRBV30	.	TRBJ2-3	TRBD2	TGTGCCTGCGAGCGGGGGGGCACAGATACGCAGTATTTT	CACERGGTDTQYF
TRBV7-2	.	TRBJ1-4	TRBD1	TGTGCCAGCAGCTTACAGGGGACAGATCAGTATGAAAAACTGTTTTTT	CASSLQGTDQYEKLFF